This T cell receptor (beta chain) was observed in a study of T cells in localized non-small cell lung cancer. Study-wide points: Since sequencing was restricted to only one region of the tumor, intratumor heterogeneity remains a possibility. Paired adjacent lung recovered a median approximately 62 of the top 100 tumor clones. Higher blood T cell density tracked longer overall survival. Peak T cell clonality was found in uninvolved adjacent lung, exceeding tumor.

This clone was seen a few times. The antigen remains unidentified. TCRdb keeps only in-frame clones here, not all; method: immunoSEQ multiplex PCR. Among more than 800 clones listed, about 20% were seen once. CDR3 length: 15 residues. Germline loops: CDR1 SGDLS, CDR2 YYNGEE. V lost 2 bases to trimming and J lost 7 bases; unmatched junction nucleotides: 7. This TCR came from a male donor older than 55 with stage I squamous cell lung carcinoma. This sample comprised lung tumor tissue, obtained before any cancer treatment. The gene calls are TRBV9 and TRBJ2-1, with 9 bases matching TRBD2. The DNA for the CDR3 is TGTGCCAGCAGCGTCAGCGGGAGGCTAGGAAATGAGCAGTTCTTC. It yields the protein CASSVSGRLGNEQFF.